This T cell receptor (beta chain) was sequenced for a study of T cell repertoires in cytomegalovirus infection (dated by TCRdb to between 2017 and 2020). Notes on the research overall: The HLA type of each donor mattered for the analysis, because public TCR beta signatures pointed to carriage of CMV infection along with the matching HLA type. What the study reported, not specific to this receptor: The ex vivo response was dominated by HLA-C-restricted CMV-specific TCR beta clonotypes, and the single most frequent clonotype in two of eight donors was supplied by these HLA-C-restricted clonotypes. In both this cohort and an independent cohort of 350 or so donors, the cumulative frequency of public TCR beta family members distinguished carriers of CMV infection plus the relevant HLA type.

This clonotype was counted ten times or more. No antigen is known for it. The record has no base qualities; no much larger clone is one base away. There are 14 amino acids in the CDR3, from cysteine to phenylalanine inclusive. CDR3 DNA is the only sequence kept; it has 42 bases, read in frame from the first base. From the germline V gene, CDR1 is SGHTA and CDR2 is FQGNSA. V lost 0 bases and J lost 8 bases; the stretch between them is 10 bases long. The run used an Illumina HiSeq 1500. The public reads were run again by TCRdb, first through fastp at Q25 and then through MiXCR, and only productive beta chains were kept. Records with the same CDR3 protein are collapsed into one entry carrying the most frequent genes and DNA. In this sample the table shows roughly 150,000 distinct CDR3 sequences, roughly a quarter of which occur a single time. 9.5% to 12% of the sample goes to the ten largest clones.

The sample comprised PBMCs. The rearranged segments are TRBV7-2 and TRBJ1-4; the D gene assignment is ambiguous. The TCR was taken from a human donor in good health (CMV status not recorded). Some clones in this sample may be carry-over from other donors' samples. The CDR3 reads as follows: CASSLAGRREKLFF. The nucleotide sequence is TGTGCCAGCAGCTTAGCCGGGAGAAGGGAAAAACTGTTTTTT.